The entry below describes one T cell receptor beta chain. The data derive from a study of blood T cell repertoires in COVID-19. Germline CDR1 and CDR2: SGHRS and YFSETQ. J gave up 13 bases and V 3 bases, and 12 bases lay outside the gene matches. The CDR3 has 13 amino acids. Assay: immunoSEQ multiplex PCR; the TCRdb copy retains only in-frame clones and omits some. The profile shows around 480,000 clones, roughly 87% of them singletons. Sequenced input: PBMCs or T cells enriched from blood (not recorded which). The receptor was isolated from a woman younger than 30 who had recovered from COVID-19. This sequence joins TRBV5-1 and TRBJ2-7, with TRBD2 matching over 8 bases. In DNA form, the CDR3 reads TGCGCCAGCAGCTCCTCGCCCGGGAGGGGAGCTTACTTC. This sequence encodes CASSSSPGRGAYF.